This passage covers 20 T cell receptor beta chains from one sample sequenced in a study of beta chain features in type 1 diabetes. The investigators reverse transcribed all of the isolated RNA, so they sequenced expressed TCRB transcripts. TCRdb's table, derived via immunoSEQ multiplex PCR, lists solely in-frame clones and lacks some. In the table there are under 250,000 clones, roughly an eighth of which are singletons. The sample taken for sequencing was naive CD4+ T cells from blood. All receptors come from a woman in her forties in good health.

The rearrangement uses TRBV7-6 and TRBJ1-1; D call uncertain. The V end lost 5 bases, the J end lost 1 base, and 11 bases lay between the germline ends. Germline CDR1 and CDR2: SGHVS and FNYEAQ. This CDR3 is 14 amino acids long. Written as DNA, the CDR3 is TGTGCCAGCAGCCCCCGTCGGGGGAACACTGAAGCTTTCTTT. It is translated as CASSPRRGNTEAFF. The complete variable domain, with remaining parts taken from reference TRBV7-6 and TRBJ1-1, reads GAGVSQSPRYKVTKRGQDVALRCDPISGHVSLYWYRQALGQGPEFLTYFNYEAQQDKSGLPNDRFSAERPEGSISTLTIQRTEQRDSAMYRCASSPRRGNTEAFFGQGTRLTVV.

The chain has TRBV4-1 and TRBJ1-2, with 10 bases identical to TRBD1. CDR3 size: 17 residues. V shed 4 bases and J 3 bases; nucleotides not matched to a gene: 11. Germline assignment: CDR1 MGHRA and CDR2 YSYEKL. The CDR3 protein is CASSLTGGNPGDYGYTF. The CDR3 DNA follows: TGCGCCAGCAGCCTGACAGGGGGCAATCCAGGAGACTATGGCTACACCTTC.

This chain links TRBV7-2 with TRBJ1-5; TRBD1 aligns across 8 bases. V lost 5 bases, J lost 4 bases, and 7 bases stayed unmatched. CDR3 length equals 15 residues. Germline values: CDR1 SGHTA, CDR2 FQGNSA. CDR3 residues: CASSPPGQENQPQHF. In DNA, the CDR3 is TGTGCCAGCAGCCCCCCGGGACAGGAGAATCAGCCCCAGCATTTT.

This clone appeared a few times. The rearrangement joins TRBV7-2 to TRBJ2-7; 11 nucleotides match TRBD2. The germline gives CDR1 SGHTA, CDR2 FQGNSA. The junction had 5 bases not matched to a gene; V was cut back by 5 bases and J by 2 bases. CDR3 size: 15 residues. The CDR3: CASSRTSGLPYEQYF. In DNA, the CDR3 is TGTGCCAGCAGCCGGACTAGCGGGCTACCCTACGAGCAGTACTTC.

This chain uses TRBV19 with TRBJ1-1, with a tentative D call TRBD1 (5 bases). Trimming pared 4 bases from V and 1 base from J, leaving 16 bases between. Germline CDR1 is LNHDA and CDR2 is SQIVND (reference sequence). The CDR3 runs 16 residues. CDR3 sequence (DNA): TGTGCCAGTAGTAAGGCCTGGGGAGGGGAGAACACTGAAGCTTTCTTT. Its protein is CASSKAWGGENTEAFF.

J is TRBJ2-1 and V is TRBV4-3, with a weak D call TRBD1 (6 bases). The CDR3 consists of 15 residues. In germline, CDR1 is LGHNA, CDR2 YSLEER. Trimming stripped 2 bases from V and 5 bases from J, with 13 bases between. CDR3: CASSQPRDKNNEQFF. CDR3 in DNA: TGCGCCAGCAGCCAACCCCGGGACAAGAACAATGAGCAGTTCTTC.

This chain connects TRBV7-9 to TRBJ1-1; D is possibly TRBD1 (6 bases). CDR1 and CDR2 (germline): SEHNR, FQNEAQ (reference sequence). This CDR3 has 15 residues. Trimming removed 5 bases from V and 6 bases from J, with 19 bases in between. CDR3 DNA sequence: TGTGCCAGCAGCAGAGTACTAGGGGGTTTCCCTGAAGCTTTCTTT. Translated, it gives CASSRVLGGFPEAFF.

The chain has TRBV28 and TRBJ1-4; no clear D gene. CDR1 MDHEN and CDR2 SYDVKM come from the germline V gene. This CDR3 comprises 14 residues. V lost 7 bases and J lost 5, with 14 bases in between. The CDR3 bases are TGTGCCAGCAAGCCCGGGTCCGGGAATGAAAAACTGTTTTTT. Its protein is CASKPGSGNEKLFF. The complete variable domain, with remaining parts taken from reference TRBV28 and TRBJ1-4, reads DVKVTQSSRYLVKRTGEKVFLECVQDMDHENMFWYRQDPGLGLRLIYFSYDVKMKEKGDIPEGYSVSREKKERFSLILESASTNQTSMYLCASKPGSGNEKLFFGSGTQLSVL.

The table lists this clone with many counts. This sequence joins TRBV7-2 and TRBJ2-1; 10 nucleotides match TRBD2. CDR3 length equals 16 residues. V was pared by 5 bases and J by 6 bases, with 10 bases of the junction left unmatched. The germline V gene has CDR1 SGHTA and CDR2 FQGNSA. The CDR3 loop is CASSPPLVAGGNEQFF. Here the CDR3 DNA reads TGTGCCAGCAGCCCTCCACTGGTAGCGGGAGGCAATGAGCAGTTCTTC.

This chain joins TRBV19 and TRBJ2-6; TRBD1 might be the D (7 bases). The CDR3 has 17 amino acids. Trimming removed 4 bases from V and 0 bases from J, with 13 bases in between. Germline V gene sequence: CDR1 LNHDA, CDR2 SQIVND (reference sequence). Here the CDR3 reads CASSRGDRSSGANVLTF. Written as DNA, the CDR3 is TGTGCCAGTAGTAGGGGGGACAGAAGCTCTGGGGCCAACGTCCTGACTTTC.

This clone showed up just a few times. The V call is TRBV7-9, the J call TRBJ2-3; 8 nucleotides agree with TRBD2. V shed 6 bases, J shed 6 bases, and the junction held 14 bases outside the gene matches. In germline, CDR1 is SEHNR, CDR2 FQNEAQ (reference sequence). There are 16 residues in the CDR3. DNA for the CDR3: TGTGCCAGCAGTTACTTCGGGACTAGGGAAGGTGATACGCAGTATTTT. It encodes CASSYFGTREGDTQYF.

This clone was observed a few times. V is TRBV7-2 and J is TRBJ1-4; 9 bases align to TRBD1. This CDR3 spans 14 amino acids. The trim removed 5 bases at V and 8 bases at J, leaving 6 bases unmatched. Germline CDR1 and CDR2: SGHTA and FQGNSA. CDR3 sequence: CASSIWTGDEKLFF. CDR3 coding DNA: TGTGCCAGCAGCATTTGGACAGGGGACGAAAAACTGTTTTTT.

This clone occurred once. The genes are TRBV5-8 and TRBJ1-2; no clear D gene. CDR1 is SGHTS and CDR2 is YDEGEE in the germline V gene. V was shortened by 5 bases and J by 4 bases, with 15 bases between the two germline ends. This CDR3 is built from 14 residues. CDR3 DNA sequence: TGTGCCAGCAGTTTCGTGAGAGGTAGCTATGGCTACACCTTC. It translates to CASSFVRGSYGYTF.

This clone has just a few counts. The chain couples TRBV6-1 to TRBJ2-5, with D maybe TRBD1 (5 bases). The V gene's germline CDR1 is MNHNS and CDR2 SASEGT. Trimming removed 8 bases at V and 5 bases at J, with 9 bases between. CDR3 length: 11 amino acids. The CDR3 sequence is CASAGYETQYF. In DNA form, the CDR3 reads TGTGCCAGCGCAGGGTACGAGACCCAGTACTTC.

This sequence joins TRBV19 and TRBJ1-1; perhaps TRBD1 as D (5 bases). Germline V gene sequence: CDR1 LNHDA, CDR2 SQIVND (reference sequence). This CDR3 is 15 amino acids long. Between the trimmed V and J ends, which lost 0 bases and 6 bases, there was a span of 14 bases. The CDR3 nucleotides read TGTGCCAGTAGTATAGAGGGAGCGGGACGGGCTGAAGCTTTCTTT. Its translation: CASSIEGAGRAEAFF.

V is TRBV7-2 and J is TRBJ2-5; D may be TRBD2 (6 bases). The CDR3 length is 16 residues. The ends were cut back, 7 bases at V and 5 bases at J, with 23 bases in the middle. Germline CDR1 is SGHTA and CDR2 is FQGNSA. CDR3: CASTQGGVYRVETQYF. The CDR3 DNA is TGTGCCAGCACCCAGGGCGGGGTATATCGGGTCGAGACCCAGTACTTC.

The chain recombines TRBV7-9 with TRBJ2-3; D unclear. V shed 3 bases and J shed 11 bases, with 6 bases lying between them. The V gene's germline CDR1 is SEHNR and CDR2 FQNEAQ (reference sequence). The CDR3 totals 10 residues. The DNA of the CDR3 is TGTGCCAGCAGCTTCTACGAGCAGTATTTT. It codes for CASSFYEQYF.

The chain has TRBV19 and TRBJ2-7; D is perhaps TRBD1 (6 bases). This CDR3 region has 15 residues. V was pared by 2 bases and J by 0 bases, with 11 bases between. Germline loops: CDR1 LNHDA, CDR2 SQIVND (reference sequence). The CDR3 nucleotides are TGTGCCAGTAGTATATCGAGGGGGAGCTCCTACGAGCAGTACTTC. Protein sequence: CASSISRGSSYEQYF. Full variable domain (missing parts from reference TRBV19 and TRBJ2-7): DGGITQSPKYLFRKEGQNVTLSCEQNLNHDAMYWYRQDPGQGLRLIYYSQIVNDFQKGDIAEGYSVSREKKESFPLTVTSAQKNPTAFYLCASSISRGSSYEQYFGPGTRLTVT.

The rearrangement uses TRBV29-1 and TRBJ2-2; 12 nucleotides agree with TRBD2. Trimming at V came to 2 bases and at J to 5 bases, leaving 3 bases not matched to a gene. The CDR3 consists of 15 residues. Germline V gene lookup returns CDR1 SQVTM and CDR2 ANQGSEA. In DNA, the CDR3 is TGCAGCGTTGAACGCGGACTAGCGGGGACCGGGGAGCTGTTTTTT. Residues: CSVERGLAGTGELFF.

This clone has only a few counts. The chain has TRBV29-1 and TRBJ2-5; D unresolved. Germline assignment: CDR1 SQVTM and CDR2 ANQGSEA. The length of the CDR3 is 15 residues. Trimming left V 0 bases short and J 4 bases short, with 15 bases between. The CDR3 loop is CSVEEKNSNLETQYF. The CDR3 region has the DNA TGCAGCGTTGAAGAAAAAAACTCCAACTTAGAGACCCAGTACTTC.